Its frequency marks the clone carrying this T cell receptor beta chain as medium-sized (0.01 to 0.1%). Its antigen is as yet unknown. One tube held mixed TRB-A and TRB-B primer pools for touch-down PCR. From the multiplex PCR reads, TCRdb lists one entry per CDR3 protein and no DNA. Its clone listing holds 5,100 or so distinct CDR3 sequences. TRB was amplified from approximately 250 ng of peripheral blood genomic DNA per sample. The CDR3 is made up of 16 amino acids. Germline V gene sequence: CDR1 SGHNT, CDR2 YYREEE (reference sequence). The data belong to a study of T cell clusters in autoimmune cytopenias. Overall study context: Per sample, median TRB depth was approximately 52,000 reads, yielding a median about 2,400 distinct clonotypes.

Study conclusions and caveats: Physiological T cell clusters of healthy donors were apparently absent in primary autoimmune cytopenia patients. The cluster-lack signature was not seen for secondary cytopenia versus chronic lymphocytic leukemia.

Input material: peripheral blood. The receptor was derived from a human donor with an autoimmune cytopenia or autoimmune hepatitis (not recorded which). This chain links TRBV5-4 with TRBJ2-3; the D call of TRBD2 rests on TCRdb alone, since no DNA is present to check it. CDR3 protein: CASSSRTSPKGHTQYF.